This TCR beta chain comes out of a study of CXCR3-negative and CXCR3-positive naive CD8 T cells. The libraries of TRB cDNA were constructed through 5' RACE using UMI labels. For each CDR3 protein, TCRdb gives one entry from its re-call of the 5' RACE reads, without DNA. The table lists under 50,000 distinct CDR3 sequences, with roughly 2.3% in the top ten. Points from the study as a whole: Cryopreserved PBMCs had partly decreased CXCR3 expression; fresh PBMCs were used in most assays. Both naive subsets carried similar amounts of surface CD5, so TCR strength was inferred from TRB CDR3 properties.

Points on this clonotype: The antigen is unknown.

CDR3 length equals 14 residues. In germline, CDR1 is SEHNR, CDR2 FQNEAQ (reference sequence). The sequenced sample was naive CXCR3- CD8+ T cells from blood. The subset is: CD45RO-CCR7+CD27+CD95- naive CD8+ T cells lacking CXCR3 (TNR3-). The clonotype was recovered from a human donor in good health. Some clones in this sample may be carry-over from other donors' samples. The chain has TRBV7-9 and TRBJ2-7. The CDR3 loop reads CASKDGYSSYEQYF. Looking up the rest from reference TRBV7-9 and TRBJ2-7 gives the full variable domain: DTGVSQNPRHKITKRGQNVTFRCDPISEHNRLYWYRQTLGQGPEFLTYFQNEAQLEKSRLLSDRFSAERPKGSFSTLEIQRTEQGDSAMYLCASKDGYSSYEQYFGPGTRLTVT.